This T cell receptor beta chain was profiled in a study of T cell responses to AZD1222 COVID-19 vaccine. Profiling relied on immunoSEQ multiplex PCR, and the TCRdb table lists in-frame clones only, not all of them. This sample has 130,000 to 150,000 clones; approximately 90% occur once, and the top ten carry under 2%. This CDR3 comprises 16 residues. Trimming removed 0 bases from V and 4 bases from J, with 14 bases in between. CDR1 is SGHTS, CDR2 YDEGEE, per germline. This TCR was sampled from an adult who received the AZD1222 COVID-19 vaccine. The sample here was peripheral blood, taken 28 days after the second AZD1222 dose. The V and J genes are TRBV5-8 and TRBJ1-3; the D is unclear. This chain's CDR3 is CASSLVPAGPGNTIYF. CDR3 nucleotides: TGTGCCAGCAGCTTGGTCCCCGCTGGGCCCGGAAACACCATATATTTT.